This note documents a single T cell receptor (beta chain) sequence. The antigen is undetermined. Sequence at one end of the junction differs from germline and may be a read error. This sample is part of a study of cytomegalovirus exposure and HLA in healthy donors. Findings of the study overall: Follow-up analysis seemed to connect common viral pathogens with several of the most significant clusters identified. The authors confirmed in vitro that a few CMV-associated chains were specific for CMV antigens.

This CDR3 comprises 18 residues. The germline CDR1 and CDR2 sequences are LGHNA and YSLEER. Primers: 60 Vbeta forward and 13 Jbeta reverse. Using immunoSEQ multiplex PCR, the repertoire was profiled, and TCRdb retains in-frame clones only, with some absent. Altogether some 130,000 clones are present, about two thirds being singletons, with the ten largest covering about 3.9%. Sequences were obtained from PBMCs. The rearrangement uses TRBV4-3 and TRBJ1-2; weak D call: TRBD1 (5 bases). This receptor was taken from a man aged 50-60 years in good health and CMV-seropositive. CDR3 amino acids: CASSQEYLGGKGGYGYPF. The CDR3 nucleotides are TGCGCCAGCAGCCAAGAGTACCTGGGGGGAAAAGGTGGCTATGGCTACCCCTTC.